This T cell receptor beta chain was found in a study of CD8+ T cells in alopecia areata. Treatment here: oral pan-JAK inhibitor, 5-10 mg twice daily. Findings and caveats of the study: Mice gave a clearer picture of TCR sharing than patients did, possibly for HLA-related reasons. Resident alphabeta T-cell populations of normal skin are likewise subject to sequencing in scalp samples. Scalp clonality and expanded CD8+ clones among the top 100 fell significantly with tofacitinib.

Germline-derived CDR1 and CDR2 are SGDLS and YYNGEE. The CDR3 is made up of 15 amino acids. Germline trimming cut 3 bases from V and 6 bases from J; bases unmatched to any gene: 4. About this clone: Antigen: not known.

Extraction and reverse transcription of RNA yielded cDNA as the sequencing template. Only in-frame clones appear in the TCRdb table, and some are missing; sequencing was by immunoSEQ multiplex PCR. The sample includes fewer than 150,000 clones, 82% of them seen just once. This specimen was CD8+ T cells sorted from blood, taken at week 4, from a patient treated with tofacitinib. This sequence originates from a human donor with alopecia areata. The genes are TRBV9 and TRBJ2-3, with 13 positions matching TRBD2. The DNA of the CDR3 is TGTGCCAGCAGCGCGACTAGCGGGGGGCCCGATACGCAGTATTTT. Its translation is CASSATSGGPDTQYF. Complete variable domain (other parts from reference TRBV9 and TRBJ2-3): DSGVTQTPKHLITATGQRVTLRCSPRSGDLSVYWYQQSLDQGLQFLIQYYNGEERAKGNILERFSAQQFPDLHSELNLSSLELGDSALYFCASSATSGGPDTQYFGPGTRLTVL.